This record concerns one TCR beta chain sequence. The antigen is unknown. These data are taken from a study of cytomegalovirus exposure and HLA in healthy donors. Study at large: A prior study identified just under 120 million unique TCR beta sequences from some 200 million T cells. Study-wide results and caveats: DRB1 had the most TCR associations and HLA-C the fewest, a later analysis found, with rates varying by HLA locus. Analyzed later, most CMV-associated TCR beta chains appeared HLA-restricted.

Germline CDR1 and CDR2: MNHNS and SASEGT. CDR3 length: 15 amino acids. Trimming stripped 2 bases from V and 4 bases from J, with 11 bases between. PCR was performed using 60 Vbeta and 13 Jbeta primers. The assay was immunoSEQ multiplex PCR, and TCRdb's table has in-frame clones only and misses some. The specimen's table records about 200,000 clones. Input material: PBMCs. The receptor's source is a woman in her twenties or thirties in good health and CMV-seropositive. The V and J genes are TRBV6-1 and TRBJ1-4; D is possibly TRBD1 (5 bases). The CDR3 loop is CASSEFDSLNEKLFF. DNA for the CDR3: TGTGCCAGCAGTGAATTCGACAGCCTTAATGAAAAACTGTTTTTT.